This TCR beta chain emerged from a study of T cells in Graves' hyperthyroidism and ophthalmopathy. Study findings and constraints: Researchers found most expanded thyroid clonotypes above 0.001 in blood as well.

From RNA transcripts, TCR beta CDR3 regions were amplified. The HTBI set primed first-round TCR CDR3 RT-PCR. One entry per CDR3 protein results from TCRdb running MiXCR on the multiplex PCR reads. The sample lists hundreds of thousands of distinct CDR3 sequences, about a sixth occurring once. The sample holds many counts of this clonotype. Antigen specificity is unknown. CDR1 is ENHRY, CDR2 SYGVKD, per germline. Trimming took off 4 bases at V and 1 base at J, with 7 bases between the two ends. This CDR3 contains 13 residues. Patients having uncontrolled infection, another autoimmune disease, pregnancy or lactation were not included. Source material for PBMCs was less than 12 ml fresh peripheral blood.

The clonotype originates from a woman younger than 30 with Graves' ophthalmopathy. The rearrangement joins TRBV10-3 to TRBJ1-1; D unresolved. Specimen: blood. This CDR3 reads CAISGGKNTEAFF. Written as DNA, the CDR3 is TGTGCCATCAGTGGAGGAAAGAACACTGAAGCTTTCTTT.